This T cell receptor beta chain was captured in a study of cytomegalovirus exposure and HLA in healthy donors. There are 15 residues in the CDR3. The germline CDR1 and CDR2 sequences are SGHRS and YFSETQ. Germline trimming cut 4 bases from V and 2 bases from J; bases unmatched to any gene: 5. The primer mix had 60 Vbeta and 13 Jbeta primers. Assay: immunoSEQ multiplex PCR; the TCRdb copy retains only in-frame clones and omits some. The sample has some 98,000 clones; about 81% are singletons. The sequence was obtained from a man aged 35-49 years in good health and CMV-seronegative. Sequenced material: PBMCs. The chain employs TRBV5-1 and TRBJ2-5; 10 bases match TRBD1. In nucleotides, the CDR3 is TGCGCCAGCAGCAATCGGGACAGGGGACAAGAGACCCAGTACTTC. It encodes CASSNRDRGQETQYF.